The 16 T cell receptor beta chains in this list originate from one sample, sequenced in a study of blood T cell repertoires in COVID-19. Sequenced by immunoSEQ multiplex PCR; TCRdb stores in-frame clones only, minus some. The sample carries about 210,000 clones, around 89% recorded once. The sequenced sample was PBMCs or T cells enriched from blood (not recorded which). Receptors were obtained from a woman between 35 and 50 years old with acute COVID-19.

V gene TRBV4-2 combines with J gene TRBJ2-3, with TRBD1 matching over 8 bases. J lost 1 base, V lost 2 bases, and 8 bases had no gene match. The CDR3 has 17 amino acids. In germline, CDR1 is LGHNA, CDR2 YNFKEQ. The DNA for the CDR3 is TGTGCCAGCAGCCAACCAAAGACAGGGGATGGCACAGATACGCAGTATTTT. Its translation is CASSQPKTGDGTDTQYF.

In this sample, this clone turned up once. V is TRBV19 and J is TRBJ1-1; no clear D gene. The CDR3 spans 17 residues. CDR1 is LNHDA, CDR2 SQIVND, per germline (reference sequence). Trimming left V 8 bases short and J 0 bases short, with 22 bases between. The CDR3 nucleotides read TGTGCCAGTGCACCCCGACTCGTCACTTTCATGAACACTGAAGCTTTCTTT. Translation: CASAPRLVTFMNTEAFF.

Only a few counts were recorded for this clone. For the CDR3, the DNA is TGCGCCAGCAGCCTCGACACCGCCCTCAGCAATCAGCCCCAGCATTTT. Amino acid sequence: CASSLDTALSNQPQHF. The chain carries TRBV4-1 and TRBJ1-5, with D unresolved. The germline gives CDR1 MGHRA, CDR2 YSYEKL. V was pared by 4 bases and J by 1 base, with 14 bases between. CDR3 length equals 16 residues.

The chain recombines TRBV2 with TRBJ2-1; D gene ambiguous. Germline CDR1 SNHLY, CDR2 FYNNEI. The CDR3 spans 15 residues. V lost 7 bases and J lost 6, with 19 bases in between. The CDR3 loop reads CASTLRQARPNEQFF. DNA of the CDR3: TGTGCCAGCACCCTTCGCCAGGCCCGCCCCAATGAGCAGTTCTTC.

This clone was observed a handful of times. The chain recombines TRBV5-1 with TRBJ2-5; 7 nucleotides agree with TRBD2. The CDR3 totals 14 residues. Trimming took 0 bases from V and 10 from J; bases not matched to a gene: 9. Germline V gives CDR1 SGHRS, CDR2 YFSETQ. The CDR3 reads CASSLGWEGRIQYF. CDR3 DNA sequence: TGCGCCAGCAGCTTGGGGTGGGAGGGCCGCATCCAGTACTTC.

This chain connects TRBV2 to TRBJ2-1; 9 bases are shared with TRBD2. The CDR3 is 14 amino acids. The trim removed 4 bases at V and 8 bases at J, leaving 6 bases unmatched. Germline values: CDR1 SNHLY, CDR2 FYNNEI. The DNA of the CDR3 is TGTGCCAGCAGTGGGCTAGCGGGGTCCGATGAGCAGTTCTTC. This sequence encodes CASSGLAGSDEQFF.

This rearrangement joins TRBV24-1 to TRBJ2-3, with TRBD2 identical over 10 bases. The germline V gene encodes CDR1 KGHDR and CDR2 SFDVKD. The CDR3 is 16 residues long. The V and J ends lost 3 bases and 3 bases, in that order; junction bases with no gene match: 5. This chain's CDR3 is CATSDTLAGETDTQYF. The CDR3 nucleotides are TGTGCCACCAGTGATACTCTAGCGGGGGAAACAGATACGCAGTATTTT.

The rearrangement uses TRBV14 and TRBJ1-4; D possibly corresponds to TRBD1 (5 bases). Trimming took off 0 bases at V and 3 bases at J, with 11 bases between the two ends. The germline V gene encodes CDR1 SGHDN and CDR2 FVKESK. The CDR3 extends over 16 amino acids. DNA for the CDR3: TGTGCCAGCAGCCAAGATCGGGGGGTTTCTAATGAAAAACTGTTTTTT. It yields the protein CASSQDRGVSNEKLFF.

The gene calls are TRBV18 and TRBJ1-1; D is uncertain. Germline lookup yields CDR1 KGHSH and CDR2 LQKENI. V lost 4 bases and J lost 6, with 12 bases in between. This CDR3 has 13 residues. The CDR3 coding sequence is TGTGCCAGCTCACAGAGCCGGGAGGCTGAAGCTTTCTTT. This codes for CASSQSREAEAFF. Combining the CDR3 with reference TRBV18 and TRBJ1-1 gives the whole variable domain NAGVMQNPRHLVRRRGQEARLRCSPMKGHSHVYWYRQLPEEGLKFMVYLQKENIIDESGMPKERFSAEFPKEGPSILRIQQVVRGDSAAYFCASSQSREAEAFFGQGTRLTVV.

This chain uses TRBV2 with TRBJ1-5; tentatively, D is TRBD1 (6 bases). This CDR3 contains 14 residues. Germline values: CDR1 SNHLY, CDR2 FYNNEI. The V and J ends lost 5 bases and 1 base respectively, with 9 bases between them. CDR3 protein: CASSSTGSNQPQHF. The CDR3 DNA reads as TGTGCCAGCAGTAGCACAGGGAGCAATCAGCCCCAGCATTTT.

This rearrangement joins TRBV3-1 (or the pseudogene TRBV3-2) to TRBJ1-1, with 9 bases that match TRBD1. V shed 6 bases and J 7 bases; nucleotides not matched to a gene: 9. CDR1 LGHDT and CDR2 YNNKEL come from the germline V gene (reference sequence). CDR3 length: 14 residues. For the CDR3, the DNA is TGTGCCAGCAGGGAGACAGGGGGGATGGGTGAAGCTTTCTTT. It codes for CASRETGGMGEAFF.

V and J are TRBV4-3 and TRBJ1-6; 7 bases are shared with TRBD1. The trim removed 3 bases at V and 13 bases at J, leaving 3 bases unmatched. This CDR3 has 12 residues. Germline CDR1 reads LGHNA; CDR2 reads YSLEER. The CDR3 sequence is CASSQGDSPLHF. The CDR3 DNA reads TGCGCCAGCAGCCAGGGGGACAGTCCCCTCCACTTT.

The chain has TRBV7-2 and TRBJ2-3; TRBD2 matches 7 bases. The ends lost 4 bases at V and 11 bases at J; junction bases unmatched: 9. CDR1 is SGHTA, CDR2 FQGNSA, per germline. CDR3 length: 13 amino acids. The CDR3 DNA reads as TGTGCCAGCAGCTCGGGGGGAGCCTTCGGGCAGTATTTT. Its translation: CASSSGGAFGQYF.

This clone was recorded once. This chain joins TRBV6-5 and TRBJ1-1, with D perhaps TRBD1 (5 bases). Germline CDR1 is MNHEY and CDR2 is SVGAGI. The CDR3 loop spans 13 amino acids. With 8 bases removed from V and 5 bases from J, the gap between germline ends came to 15 bases. The CDR3 here is CASRRGGVTEAFF. The DNA of the CDR3 is TGTGCCAGCCGCCGGGGAGGGGTAACTGAAGCTTTCTTT.

The CDR3 nucleotides are TGCAGTGCTAGTTTAGTTCGGGCAGGGCAAGCTTTCTTT. This translates into CSASLVRAGQAFF. This sequence joins TRBV20-1 and TRBJ1-1; D is perhaps TRBD1 (5 bases). In germline, CDR1 is DFQATT, CDR2 SNEGSKA (reference sequence). V shed 3 bases and J shed 9 bases, with 17 bases lying between them. This CDR3 comprises 13 residues.

The CDR3 DNA reads as TGTGCCAGCAGTAACCCCACTAGCCACGAGCAGTACTTC. This translates into CASSNPTSHEQYF. The V gene is TRBV7-2, the J gene TRBJ2-7; D may be TRBD2 (6 bases). Germline V CDR1 and CDR2: SGHTA, FQGNSA. The CDR3 consists of 13 residues. Trimming removed 6 bases at V and 5 bases at J, with 14 bases between.